The 18 T cell receptor beta chains below come from one sample, sequenced in a study of cytomegalovirus exposure and HLA in healthy donors. TCRdb's table, derived via immunoSEQ multiplex PCR, lists solely in-frame clones and lacks some. The profile covers 150,000 or so clones, with about 86% appearing a single time and roughly 2.1% taken by the ten largest. Sequencing input: PBMCs. These receptors all come from a human donor in good health.

This sequence joins TRBV6-1 and TRBJ2-7; 9 nucleotides line up with TRBD2. The germline V gene has CDR1 MNHNS and CDR2 SASEGT. This CDR3 is 15 amino acids long. After removal of 6 bases from V and 9 bases from J, the junction contained 15 bases not matched to a gene. CDR3 protein: CASRVELAGSVPQYF. DNA for the CDR3: TGTGCCAGCAGGGTGGAGCTAGCGGGGTCAGTACCGCAGTACTTC.

The gene calls are TRBV5-1 and TRBJ2-1; 11 bases line up with TRBD2. The CDR3 covers 17 residues. Trimming cost V 0 bases and J 4 bases; bases outside gene matches: 6. Germline values: CDR1 SGHRS, CDR2 YFSETQ. The CDR3 coding sequence is TGCGCCAGCAGCTTGGAATATGTAGCGGGGGGGTACAATGAGCAGTTCTTC. Its translation is CASSLEYVAGGYNEQFF.

This rearrangement joins TRBV5-4 to TRBJ2-1; D unclear. V was shortened by 1 base and J by 3 bases, with 5 bases between the two germline ends. Germline CDR1 is SGHNT and CDR2 is YYREEE (reference sequence). The CDR3 has 13 amino acids. This CDR3 is CASSLPLYNEQFF. The CDR3 region has the DNA TGTGCCAGCAGCTTGCCCCTCTACAATGAGCAGTTCTTC. Drawing the rest from reference TRBV5-4 and TRBJ2-1, the complete variable domain is ETGVTQSPTHLIKTRGQQVTLRCSSQSGHNTVSWYQQALGQGPQFIFQYYREEENGRGNFPPRFSGLQFPNYSSELNVNALELDDSALYLCASSLPLYNEQFFGPGTRLTVL.

This rearrangement joins TRBV5-1 to TRBJ1-2, with TRBD1 as a possible D gene (6 bases). CDR3 length equals 16 residues. V lost 3 bases, J lost 7 bases, and 22 bases lay in between. CDR1 and CDR2 (germline): SGHRS, YFSETQ. The CDR3, as DNA: TGCGCCAGCAGCTCAAACAGGGAAGAGAGGTTGGGTGGCTACACCTTC. Translating gives CASSSNREERLGGYTF.

The CDR3 coding sequence is TGTGCCAGCAATAATTCGATGGGCCTTCAGAATGGCTACACCTTC. Protein product: CASNNSMGLQNGYTF. This chain connects TRBV25-1 to TRBJ1-2; D not resolved. CDR1 is MGHDK and CDR2 is SYGVNS in the germline V gene. V lost 7 bases to trimming and J lost 6 bases, with 21 bases between them. This CDR3 is 15 amino acids long.

The chain carries TRBV7-2 and TRBJ1-2, with D hard to call. V shed 4 bases and J shed 1 base, with 4 bases lying between them. The germline gives CDR1 SGHTA, CDR2 FQGNSA. CDR3 length: 12 residues. CDR3 in DNA: TGTGCCAGCAGCTCCCTTAACTATGGCTACACCTTC. This codes for CASSSLNYGYTF.

J is TRBJ1-2 and V is TRBV7-9, with TRBD1 as a possible D gene (6 bases). V shed 5 bases and J shed 4 bases, with 14 bases lying between them. The V gene's germline CDR1 is SEHNR and CDR2 FQNEAQ (reference sequence). The CDR3 runs 14 residues. CDR3: CASSLQGDGYGYTF. CDR3 DNA: TGTGCCAGCAGCCTACAGGGTGATGGCTATGGCTACACCTTC.

The chain recombines TRBV7-9 with TRBJ1-3, with D possibly TRBD1 on 6 matching bases. Between the trimmed V and J ends, which lost 7 bases and 0 bases, there was a span of 16 bases. This CDR3 comprises 16 residues. The germline V gene encodes CDR1 SEHNR and CDR2 FQNEAQ (reference sequence). CDR3 in amino acids: CASTWGPFASGNTIYF. CDR3 sequence (DNA): TGTGCCAGCACTTGGGGGCCTTTCGCCTCTGGAAACACCATATATTTT.

V is TRBV19 and J is TRBJ1-3, with a weak D call TRBD1 (6 bases). This CDR3 has 16 residues. V lost 5 bases and J 0 bases, leaving 14 bases between the germline ends. The germline V gene has CDR1 LNHDA and CDR2 SQIVND (reference sequence). Here the CDR3 reads CASSGAGTNSGNTIYF. In nucleotides, the CDR3 is TGTGCCAGTAGTGGGGCCGGGACAAACTCTGGAAACACCATATATTTT.

Here the CDR3 reads CASSQARDRVYEQYF. In DNA, the CDR3 is TGCGCCAGCAGCCAAGCCCGGGACAGGGTTTACGAGCAGTACTTC. The chain is built from TRBV4-1 and TRBJ2-7; TRBD1 agrees at 9 bases. The CDR3 is 15 amino acids. Germline V CDR1 and CDR2: MGHRA, YSYEKL. Trimming cost V 1 base and J 4 bases; bases outside gene matches: 5.

V usage is TRBV18 and J usage is TRBJ1-1; a possible D gene is TRBD1 (5 bases). This CDR3 comprises 13 residues. Germline CDR1 is KGHSH and CDR2 is LQKENI. The V end was cut by 6 bases, the J end by 1 base, with 9 bases between. CDR3 in amino acids: CASSLGANTEAFF. The CDR3 nucleotides are TGTGCCAGCTCCTTAGGGGCGAACACTGAAGCTTTCTTT.

The rearrangement joins TRBV7-9 to TRBJ2-2, with 10 bases that match TRBD2. With 2 bases clipped from V and 8 bases from J, the junction kept 8 bases outside the gene matches. The CDR3 length is 16 residues. In germline, CDR1 is SEHNR, CDR2 FQNEAQ (reference sequence). The CDR3 region is CASSLFRTSGYGELFF. CDR3 bases: TGTGCCAGCAGCTTATTTCGGACTAGCGGTTATGGGGAGCTGTTTTTT.

This clone was recorded at least ten times. The chain links TRBV29-1 to TRBJ2-7, with D unclear. V lost 7 bases to trimming and J lost 6 bases, with 13 bases between them. CDR1 and CDR2 (germline): SQVTM, ANQGSEA. This CDR3 spans 11 amino acids. In nucleotides, the CDR3 is TGCAGCGCCCGACTGGATCTCGAGCAGTACTTC. Its protein product is CSARLDLEQYF.

The chain employs TRBV10-2 and TRBJ2-5, with TRBD2 matching 10 bases. Germline CDR1 reads WSHSY; CDR2 reads SAAADI. CDR3 size: 16 residues. Trimming cost V 2 bases and J 4 bases; bases outside gene matches: 7. CDR3: CASSERTLAGRETQYF. Here the CDR3 DNA reads TGCGCCAGCAGTGAGAGGACACTAGCGGGGAGAGAGACCCAGTACTTC.

The chain uses TRBV7-2 and TRBJ1-5, with unresolved D. Germline CDR1 is SGHTA and CDR2 is FQGNSA. This CDR3 is built from 13 residues. Trimming took off 4 bases at V and 4 bases at J, with 8 bases between the two ends. CDR3 sequence: CASSSKQNQPQHF. Here the CDR3 DNA reads TGTGCCAGCAGCTCGAAACAAAATCAGCCCCAGCATTTT.

For the CDR3, the DNA is TGCGCCAGCAGAAGGCAGGGCGAGATCACAACTAATGAAAAACTGTTTTTT. Translated, it gives CASRRQGEITTNEKLFF. The rearrangement links TRBV5-1 to TRBJ1-4, with D possibly TRBD1 on 5 matching bases. Germline V gene sequence: CDR1 SGHRS, CDR2 YFSETQ. With 5 bases removed from V and 0 bases from J, the gap between germline ends came to 17 bases. This CDR3 comprises 17 residues. Full variable domain (missing parts from reference TRBV5-1 and TRBJ1-4): KAGVTQTPRYLIKTRGQQVTLSCSPISGHRSVSWYQQTPGQGLQFLFEYFSETQRNKGNFPGRFSGRQFSNSRSEMNVSTLELGDSALYLCASRRQGEITTNEKLFFGSGTQLSVL.

The rearrangement links TRBV15 to TRBJ1-1; TRBD1 might be the D (6 bases). Trimming removed 3 bases at V and 4 bases at J, with 12 bases between. The length of the CDR3 is 14 residues. From germline, CDR1 is LNHNV and CDR2 YYDKDF (reference sequence). CDR3 in DNA: TGTGCCACCAGCAGGGTCCGGGACACCACTGAAGCTTTCTTT. Translation gives CATSRVRDTTEAFF.

The gene calls are TRBV19 and TRBJ1-5, with D perhaps TRBD1 (5 bases). V gave up 6 bases and J gave up 6 bases, with 15 bases separating them. Germline loops: CDR1 LNHDA, CDR2 SQIVND (reference sequence). This CDR3 spans 14 amino acids. This CDR3 reads CASSIQGLGQPQHF. CDR3 nucleotides: TGTGCCAGTAGCATCCAGGGATTAGGTCAGCCCCAGCATTTT.